These 19 T cell receptor beta chains were sequenced from one sample in a study of CD8 T cells in Susac syndrome. A quantity of roughly 0.5 to 1 ug RNA underwent reverse transcription using random hexamers. MiXCR was run by TCRdb on the immunoSEQ multiplex PCR reads, yielding one entry per CDR3 protein. The data hold 150,000 to 200,000 distinct CDR3 sequences, with roughly 94% observed a single time. Material for sequencing was CD4+ T cells from PBMCs. Every receptor here comes from a human donor with multiple sclerosis.

This clonotype has just one count. The chain carries TRBV15 and TRBJ2-2, with D hard to call. CDR1 and CDR2 (germline): LNHNV, YYDKDF (reference sequence). The CDR3 spans 14 residues. V lost 5 bases and J 3 bases, leaving 10 bases between the germline ends. CDR3 sequence: CATSLYGDTGELFF. CDR3 sequence (DNA): TGTGCCACCAGCTTATATGGGGACACCGGGGAGCTGTTTTTT.

The chain carries TRBV20-1 and TRBJ1-1; maybe TRBD1 (6 bases). V was clipped by 6 bases and J by 3 bases, with 17 bases between them. The CDR3 is made up of 14 amino acids. CDR1 and CDR2 (germline): DFQATT, SNEGSKA (reference sequence). The CDR3 reads CSARRGSSDTEAFF. The CDR3, as DNA: TGCAGTGCGAGAAGGGGGAGCTCGGACACTGAAGCTTTCTTT.

This chain joins TRBV2 and TRBJ2-7, with D possibly being TRBD2 (6 bases). CDR1 and CDR2 (germline): SNHLY, FYNNEI. Trimming took 6 bases from V and 0 from J, leaving 24 bases between them. This CDR3 contains 18 residues. This CDR3 is CASSEIALGSGVSYEQYF. CDR3 coding DNA: TGTGCCAGCAGCGAGATTGCTTTGGGTTCGGGGGTCTCCTACGAGCAGTACTTC.

The chain has TRBV7-9 and TRBJ2-7; D assignment may be TRBD1 or TRBD2 (5 bases each). Germline values: CDR1 SEHNR, CDR2 FQNEAQ (reference sequence). This CDR3 is built from 12 residues. Trimming shortened V by 11 bases and J by 3 bases, and 14 bases separated the two germline ends. CDR3: CAGAREIYEQYF. The CDR3 region has the DNA TGTGCCGGGGCCAGGGAGATCTACGAGCAGTACTTC.

This rearrangement joins TRBV9 to TRBJ1-2; no clear D. The CDR3 runs 13 residues. Trimming pared 4 bases from V and 8 bases from J, leaving 15 bases between. Germline-derived CDR1 and CDR2 are SGDLS and YYNGEE. CDR3 protein: CASSRTPTQGYTF. For the CDR3, the DNA is TGTGCCAGCAGCAGGACCCCCACCCAAGGCTACACCTTC. Based on the CDR3 plus reference TRBV9 and TRBJ1-2, the full variable domain is DSGVTQTPKHLITATGQRVTLRCSPRSGDLSVYWYQQSLDQGLQFLIQYYNGEERAKGNILERFSAQQFPDLHSELNLSSLELGDSALYFCASSRTPTQGYTFGSGTRLTVV.

This chain connects TRBV27 to TRBJ2-6; D call uncertain. Looked up from germline, CDR1 is MNHEY and CDR2 is SMNVEV (reference sequence). The germline V and J ends were trimmed by 5 bases and 1 base, with 9 bases remaining between them. This CDR3 is 15 amino acids long. The CDR3 protein is CASSADPSGANVLTF. The CDR3 DNA reads as TGTGCCAGCAGTGCTGATCCTTCTGGGGCCAACGTCCTGACTTTC. The entire variable domain, with the rest obtained from reference TRBV27 and TRBJ2-6, is as follows: EAQVTQNPRYLITVTGKKLTVTCSQNMNHEYMSWYRQDPGLGLRQIYYSMNVEVTDKGDVPEGYKVSRKEKRNFPLILESPSPNQTSLYFCASSADPSGANVLTFGAGSRLTVL.

The gene calls are TRBV7-9 and TRBJ1-4, with D perhaps TRBD1 (6 bases). The CDR3 extends over 13 amino acids. The germline V and J ends were trimmed by 5 bases and 8 bases, with 12 bases remaining between them. Germline loops: CDR1 SEHNR, CDR2 FQNEAQ (reference sequence). DNA for the CDR3: TGTGCCAGCAGCGCACAGGGAGGAGAAAAACTGTTTTTT. Protein: CASSAQGGEKLFF. The entire variable domain, with the rest obtained from reference TRBV7-9 and TRBJ1-4, is as follows: DTGVSQNPRHKITKRGQNVTFRCDPISEHNRLYWYRQTLGQGPEFLTYFQNEAQLEKSRLLSDRFSAERPKGSFSTLEIQRTEQGDSAMYLCASSAQGGEKLFFGSGTQLSVL.

The table lists this clonotype with a count of one. The chain links TRBV28 to TRBJ2-7; TRBD2 aligns across 12 bases. The CDR3 is 15 residues long. V was pared by 6 bases and J by 5 bases, with 8 bases of the junction left unmatched. The germline gives CDR1 MDHEN, CDR2 SYDVKM. In DNA, the CDR3 is TGTGCCAGCAGGGGTACTAGCGGGAGGCTCCACGAGCAGTACTTC. Its translation is CASRGTSGRLHEQYF.

The chain joins TRBV28 to TRBJ2-3, with 8 nucleotides matching TRBD1. The CDR3 spans 15 residues. V lost 7 bases, J lost 5 bases, and 11 bases stayed unmatched. The germline gives CDR1 MDHEN, CDR2 SYDVKM. CDR3 region: CASNFQGQGRDTQYF. The DNA of the CDR3 is TGTGCCAGCAATTTCCAAGGACAGGGTAGAGATACGCAGTATTTT. The full variable domain, its missing parts supplied by reference TRBV28 and TRBJ2-3, is DVKVTQSSRYLVKRTGEKVFLECVQDMDHENMFWYRQDPGLGLRLIYFSYDVKMKEKGDIPEGYSVSREKKERFSLILESASTNQTSMYLCASNFQGQGRDTQYFGPGTRLTVL.

The gene calls are TRBV20-1 and TRBJ1-1; no clear D. This CDR3 contains 12 residues. From germline, CDR1 is DFQATT and CDR2 SNEGSKA (reference sequence). V lost 6 bases and J 4 bases, leaving 12 bases between the germline ends. This CDR3 reads CSATRRATEAFF. The CDR3 DNA reads as TGCAGTGCCACGAGAAGGGCCACTGAAGCTTTCTTT.

The V and J genes are TRBV3-1 and TRBJ2-1, with D perhaps matching TRBD2 (6 bases). With 0 bases removed from V and 5 bases from J, the gap between germline ends came to 14 bases. The CDR3 sequence is 16 residues long. CDR1 is LGHDT, CDR2 YNNKEL, per germline (reference sequence). This CDR3 is CASSQEASELHNEQFF. Here the CDR3 DNA reads TGTGCCAGCAGCCAAGAGGCTAGCGAGCTCCACAATGAGCAGTTCTTC.

This chain links TRBV30 with TRBJ1-5; D not certain. The CDR3 has 16 amino acids. Germline V gives CDR1 GTSNPN, CDR2 SVGIG (reference sequence). V lost 0 bases, J lost 0 bases, and 12 bases lay in between. The CDR3 nucleotides read TGTGCCTGGAGTGTGAGGTTTCAGAATAGCAATCAGCCCCAGCATTTT. This encodes CAWSVRFQNSNQPQHF. Drawing the rest from reference TRBV30 and TRBJ1-5, the complete variable domain is SQTIHQWPATLVQPVGSPLSLECTVEGTSNPNLYWYRQAAGRGLQLLFYSVGIGQISSEVPQNLSASRPQDRQFILSSKKLLLSDSGFYLCAWSVRFQNSNQPQHFGDGTRLSIL.

This chain links TRBV5-1 with TRBJ2-7; the D call may be TRBD1 or TRBD2 (5 bases each). Germline values: CDR1 SGHRS, CDR2 YFSETQ. V was pared by 0 bases and J by 5 bases, with 12 bases between. This CDR3 region has 14 residues. The CDR3, as DNA: TGCGCCAGCAGCTTGGTGGCAGGGAGCCACGAGCAGTACTTC. It specifies CASSLVAGSHEQYF.

This clonotype was seen a few times. The rearrangement joins TRBV2 to TRBJ2-7, with unresolved D. The CDR3 has 12 amino acids. Germline CDR1 and CDR2: SNHLY and FYNNEI. Trimming removed 3 bases at V and 3 bases at J, with 6 bases between. The CDR3 region is CASSEASYEQYF. CDR3 bases: TGTGCCAGCAGTGAGGCCAGCTACGAGCAGTACTTC.

This sequence joins TRBV9 and TRBJ1-3; 9 positions agree with TRBD1. In germline, CDR1 is SGDLS, CDR2 YYNGEE. The CDR3 sequence is 14 residues long. V trimming: 3 bases; J trimming: 4 bases; junction bases outside the gene matches: 2. This CDR3 is CASSAGQGGNTIYF. As DNA, the CDR3 is TGTGCCAGCAGCGCCGGACAGGGGGGAAACACCATATATTTT.

This clonotype was picked up one time. V gene TRBV3-1 combines with J gene TRBJ2-7; tentatively, D is TRBD1 (6 bases). V was cut by 4 bases and J by 0 bases, with 7 bases left in between. The germline gives CDR1 LGHDT, CDR2 YNNKEL (reference sequence). CDR3 length: 13 amino acids. CDR3 DNA sequence: TGTGCCAGCAGCCCGGACAGCTCCTACGAGCAGTACTTC. Translation: CASSPDSSYEQYF.

This chain uses TRBV10-3 with TRBJ1-2; D is unresolved. V lost 3 bases and J 0 bases, leaving 14 bases between the germline ends. This CDR3 is built from 16 residues. Germline V CDR1 and CDR2: ENHRY, SYGVKD. The CDR3, as DNA: TGTGCCATCAGTGATCGGTTGGGCCGGGCTAACTATGGCTACACCTTC. Translation gives CAISDRLGRANYGYTF.

The chain recombines TRBV10-3 with TRBJ1-3; 8 nucleotides agree with TRBD1. J was trimmed by 0 bases and V by 11 bases; bases with no gene match: 6. This CDR3 is 14 amino acids long. The germline V gene has CDR1 ENHRY and CDR2 SYGVKD. The CDR3 region is CASGGGSSGNTIYF. CDR3 DNA: TGTGCCTCAGGGGGCGGGAGCTCTGGAAACACCATATATTTT.

A word on this clonotype: It is unclear where the CDR3 begins or ends on the DNA, so no DNA is shown, and the CDR3 is as TCRdb lists it. The rearrangement links TRBV5-3 to TRBJ1-4; the table names TRBD1, a call not compared with the DNA. TRBV5-3 is flagged as an ORF with uncertain function. The CDR3 spans 17 amino acids, including both terminal residues. CDR3: CARSLVKGAVVVKNCFF.